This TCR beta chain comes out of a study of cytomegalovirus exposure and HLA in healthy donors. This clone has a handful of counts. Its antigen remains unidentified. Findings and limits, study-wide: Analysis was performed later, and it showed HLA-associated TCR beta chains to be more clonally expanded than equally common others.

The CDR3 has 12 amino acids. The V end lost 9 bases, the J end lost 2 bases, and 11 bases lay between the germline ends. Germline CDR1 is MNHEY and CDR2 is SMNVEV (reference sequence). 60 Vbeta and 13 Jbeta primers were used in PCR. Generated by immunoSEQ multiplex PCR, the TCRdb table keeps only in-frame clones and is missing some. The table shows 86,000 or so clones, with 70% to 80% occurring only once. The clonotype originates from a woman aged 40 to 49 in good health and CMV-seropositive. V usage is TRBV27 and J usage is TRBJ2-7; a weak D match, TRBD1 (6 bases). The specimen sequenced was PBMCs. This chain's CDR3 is CASTGRAYEQYF. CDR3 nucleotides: TGTGCCAGTACAGGGAGAGCCTACGAGCAGTACTTC.